The 8 T cell receptor beta chains in this list originate from one sample, sequenced in a study of cytomegalovirus exposure and HLA in healthy donors. Profiled with immunoSEQ multiplex PCR; TCRdb holds only in-frame clones, not every one. The data show fewer than 200,000 clones, 80% to 90% seen once. Input material: PBMCs. The receptors derive from a woman younger than 45 in good health and CMV-seronegative.

This clone was seen once. The rearrangement uses TRBV1 and TRBJ2-5; the DNA was not compared with TRBD2, the D call given in the table. TRBV1 has pseudogene status. The CDR3 contains 16 residues. For the CDR3, the DNA is TGCACCAGCAGCCACCTTGGGACTAGCGGGGAGGAGACCCAGTACTTC. Protein: CTSSHLGTSGEETQYF.

CDR3 sequence (DNA): TGTGCCAGCAGCTTCGGGTCCACCGGGGAGCTGTTTTTT. It specifies CASSFGSTGELFF. The rearrangement uses TRBV5-4 and TRBJ2-2, with unresolved D. The germline gives CDR1 SGHNT, CDR2 YYREEE (reference sequence). V lost 2 bases and J 4 bases, leaving 6 bases between the germline ends. This CDR3 spans 13 amino acids.

To note about this clone: At one end, the junction sequence differs from germline, possibly due to a read error. The V call is TRBV14, the J call TRBJ2-6; TRBD1 agrees at 8 bases. This CDR3 has 17 amino acids. Germline V CDR1 and CDR2: SGHDN, FVKESK. CDR3 residues: CASTQGQGLSGANVLTF. The CDR3 DNA reads as TGTGCCAGCACCCAAGGACAGGGACTCTCTGGGGCCAACGTCCTGACTTTC.

CDR3 in DNA: TGTGCCACCAGCAGAGATAGGGGGGGCTGGAGCAATCAGCCCCAGCATTTT. Protein product: CATSRDRGGWSNQPQHF. This sequence joins TRBV15 and TRBJ1-5, with a possible D match to TRBD1 (6 bases). There are 17 residues in the CDR3. V lost 0 bases and J 1 base, leaving 13 bases between the germline ends. The V gene's germline CDR1 is LNHNV and CDR2 YYDKDF (reference sequence). Complete variable domain (other parts from reference TRBV15 and TRBJ1-5): DAMVIQNPRYQVTQFGKPVTLSCSQTLNHNVMYWYQQKSSQAPKLLFHYYDKDFNNEADTPDNFQSRRPNTSFCFLDIRSPGLGDTAMYLCATSRDRGGWSNQPQHFGDGTRLSIL.

The chain is built from TRBV7-2 and TRBJ2-4; maybe TRBD2 (6 bases). Trimming left V 5 bases short and J 0 bases short, with 20 bases between. Germline CDR1 is SGHTA and CDR2 is FQGNSA. The CDR3 totals 18 residues. The CDR3 DNA is TGTGCCAGCAGCCCACGGGTGCTCGTGGGACTAGCCAAAAACATTCAGTACTTC. It encodes CASSPRVLVGLAKNIQYF.

V usage is TRBV10-3 and J usage is TRBJ2-7; 10 bases are a match to TRBD2. CDR3 length: 16 residues. Trimming took 6 bases from V and 0 from J; bases not matched to a gene: 8. Germline V CDR1 and CDR2: ENHRY, SYGVKD. CDR3 region: CAISKLAGGSSYEQYF. In nucleotides, the CDR3 is TGTGCCATCAGCAAATTAGCGGGGGGCTCCTCCTACGAGCAGTACTTC.

In this sample, this clone turned up once. The CDR3 region has the DNA TGCGCCAGCAGTCAATATCTGGGGGCGCGTGAAAAACTGTTTTTT. It encodes CASSQYLGAREKLFF. This sequence joins TRBV23-1 and TRBJ1-4; D is possibly TRBD1 (6 bases). TRBV23-1 is an open reading frame, and its role is uncertain. V dropped 1 base and J dropped 7 bases, with 13 bases sitting between them. The CDR3 is 15 residues long.

The genes are TRBV19 and TRBJ2-3; D gene ambiguous. Between the trimmed V and J ends, which lost 0 bases and 0 bases, there was a span of 10 bases. The CDR3 sequence is 16 residues long. Germline CDR1 and CDR2: LNHDA and SQIVND (reference sequence). CDR3 protein: CASSIDHYASTDTQYF. DNA of the CDR3: TGTGCCAGTAGTATAGATCACTACGCTAGCACAGATACGCAGTATTTT.